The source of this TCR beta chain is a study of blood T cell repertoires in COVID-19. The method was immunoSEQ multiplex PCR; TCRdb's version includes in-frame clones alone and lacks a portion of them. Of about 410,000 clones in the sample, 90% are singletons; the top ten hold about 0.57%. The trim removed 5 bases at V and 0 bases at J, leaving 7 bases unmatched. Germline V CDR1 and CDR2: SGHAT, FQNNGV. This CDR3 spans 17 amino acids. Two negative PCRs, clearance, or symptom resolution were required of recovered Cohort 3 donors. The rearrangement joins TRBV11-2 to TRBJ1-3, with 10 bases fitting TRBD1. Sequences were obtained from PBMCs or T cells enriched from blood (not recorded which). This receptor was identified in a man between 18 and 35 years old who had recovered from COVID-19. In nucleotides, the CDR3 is TGTGCCAGCAGCCGCGGACAGGGGGGGATCTCTGGAAACACCATATATTTT. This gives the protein CASSRGQGGISGNTIYF.